This T cell receptor beta chain was recovered during a study of blood T cell repertoires in COVID-19. The overall study: Researchers got acute and convalescent COVID-19 samples from the United States, Italy and Spain. The cDNA or gDNA used as material had been derived from T cells, B-cell-depleted T cells, or PBMCs.

In germline, CDR1 is LNHNV, CDR2 YYDKDF (reference sequence). The CDR3 is made up of 17 amino acids. Trimming took 0 bases from V and 0 from J, leaving 14 bases between them. How the authors handled the data: For nucleated cells, counts were estimated from reference gene primer amplification. Method: immunoSEQ multiplex PCR; TCRdb's copy keeps in-frame clones and lacks some. D and trimming were read from the DNA, whereas the V and J calls and clone size are those reported in that table. The profile shows more than 150,000 clones, 87% of them singletons. The material sequenced was peripheral blood. The TCR comes from a man aged 35-49 years with active or convalescent COVID-19. This rearrangement joins TRBV15 to TRBJ1-1, with D uncertain. The CDR3 loop reads CATSRDKGVGMNTEAFF. The CDR3, as DNA: TGTGCCACCAGCAGAGATAAAGGTGTGGGCATGAACACTGAAGCTTTCTTT.